Sequencing of this TCR beta chain was carried out in a study of blood T cell repertoires in COVID-19. In the study overall: COVID-19 samples from acute and convalescent phases originated in the United States, Italy and Spain. Sample material is recorded as cDNA or gDNA derived from T cells, B-cell-depleted T cells, or PBMCs.

Germline CDR1 and CDR2: MDHEN and SYDVKM. The CDR3 length is 13 residues. How the authors handled the data: Estimation of nucleated cell counts was performed using reference gene primer amplification. Only in-frame clones appear in the TCRdb table, and some are missing; sequencing was by immunoSEQ multiplex PCR. V and J calls and clone size are copied from that table; D and trimming were computed from the DNA. This sample has around 210,000 clones; roughly 82% occur once, and the top ten carry roughly 13%. This clone occurred once. Relative to the germline gene, one junction end is altered; a read error may explain this.

The chain carries TRBV28 and TRBJ1-2; 9 nucleotides match TRBD1. This TCR was recovered from a human donor in a cohort sampled during active COVID-19. Source material: peripheral blood. The CDR3 DNA is TGCCTCACAGGGGGCGGAGGGAACTATGGCTACACCTTC. This sequence encodes CLTGGGGNYGYTF.